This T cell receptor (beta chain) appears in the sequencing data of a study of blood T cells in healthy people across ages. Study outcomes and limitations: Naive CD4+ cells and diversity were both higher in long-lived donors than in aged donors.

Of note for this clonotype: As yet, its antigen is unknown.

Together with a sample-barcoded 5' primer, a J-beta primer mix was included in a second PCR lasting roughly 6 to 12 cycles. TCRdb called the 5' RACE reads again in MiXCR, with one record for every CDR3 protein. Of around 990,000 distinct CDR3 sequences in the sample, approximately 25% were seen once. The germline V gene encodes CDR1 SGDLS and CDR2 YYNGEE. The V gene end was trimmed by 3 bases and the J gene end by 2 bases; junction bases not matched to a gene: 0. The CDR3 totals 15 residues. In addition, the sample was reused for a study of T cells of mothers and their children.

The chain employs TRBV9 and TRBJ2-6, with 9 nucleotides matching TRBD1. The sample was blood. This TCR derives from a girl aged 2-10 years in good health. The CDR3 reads CASSGQGAGANVLTF. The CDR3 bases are TGTGCCAGCAGCGGACAGGGGGCTGGGGCCAACGTCCTGACTTTC.